One sample yielded the 22 T cell receptor beta chains listed below, sequenced in a study of chemoradiotherapy in HPV16-positive cancers. This table comes from immunoSEQ multiplex PCR, and its TCRdb copy is limited to in-frame clones, with some not included. Among 2,000 to 2,500 clones listed, 70% to 90% were seen once. The source was tumor tissue, collected from a patient who underwent chemoradiotherapy. These receptors were obtained from a human donor with HPV-associated anogenital cancer.

The V gene is TRBV6-1, the J gene TRBJ2-1; tentatively, D is TRBD2 (6 bases). With 1 base removed from V and 10 bases from J, the gap between germline ends came to 14 bases. The CDR3 loop spans 14 amino acids. The germline gives CDR1 MNHNS, CDR2 SASEGT. In DNA form, the CDR3 reads TGTGCCAGCAGTGAAGTGGATCGAGGAGGGGAGCAGTTCTTC. The encoded protein is CASSEVDRGGEQFF.

The rearrangement links TRBV9 to TRBJ1-4, with 8 bases matching TRBD1. The CDR3 runs to 14 residues. V gave up 4 bases and J gave up 8 bases; unmatched junction bases: 7. From germline, CDR1 is SGDLS and CDR2 YYNGEE. CDR3 DNA: TGTGCCAGCAGCCCGACAGGGGTAGGAGAAAAACTGTTTTTT. Translating gives CASSPTGVGEKLFF.

V is TRBV7-2 and J is TRBJ2-1; D gene ambiguous. This CDR3 comprises 12 residues. The V gene's germline CDR1 is SGHTA and CDR2 FQGNSA. Trimming shortened V by 1 base and J by 7 bases, and 5 bases separated the two germline ends. The DNA of the CDR3 is TGTGCCAGCAGCTTAGGTCGAAATGAGCAGTTCTTC. Residues: CASSLGRNEQFF.

CDR3 protein: CASSIRELRETQYF. Written as DNA, the CDR3 is TGTGCCAGTAGTATAAGAGAACTGAGGGAGACCCAGTACTTC. The chain links TRBV19 to TRBJ2-5; no reliable D call. Germline V lookup: CDR1 LNHDA, CDR2 SQIVND (reference sequence). V shed 2 bases and J shed 5 bases, with 12 bases lying between them. This CDR3 contains 14 residues. Using reference TRBV19 and TRBJ2-5 for the parts outside the CDR3, the full variable domain is DGGITQSPKYLFRKEGQNVTLSCEQNLNHDAMYWYRQDPGQGLRLIYYSQIVNDFQKGDIAEGYSVSREKKESFPLTVTSAQKNPTAFYLCASSIRELRETQYFGPGTRLLVL.

The table lists this clone with a few counts. The chain recombines TRBV29-1 with TRBJ1-2; 7 bases align to TRBD1. V gave up 6 bases and J gave up 4 bases; unmatched junction bases: 5. The CDR3 totals 12 residues. The V gene's germline CDR1 is SQVTM and CDR2 ANQGSEA. CDR3 residues: CSVETGFYGYTF. The CDR3 DNA is TGCAGCGTGGAGACAGGGTTCTATGGCTACACCTTC.

The rearrangement uses TRBV19 and TRBJ2-1, with 8 bases identical to TRBD2. CDR1 LNHDA and CDR2 SQIVND come from the germline V gene (reference sequence). The trim removed 5 bases at V and 4 bases at J, leaving 4 bases unmatched. This CDR3 comprises 14 residues. In nucleotides, the CDR3 is TGTGCCAGTAGTTATCGGGGGGGGTACAATGAGCAGTTCTTC. Encoded protein: CASSYRGGYNEQFF.

The sample holds one count of this clone. The V gene is TRBV30, the J gene TRBJ2-7, with D possibly TRBD1 on 6 matching bases. Germline V gives CDR1 GTSNPN, CDR2 SVGIG (reference sequence). This CDR3 region has 17 residues. V shed 0 bases and J shed 2 bases, with 20 bases lying between them. In DNA, the CDR3 is TGTGCCTGGAGTGTACGAGTTGGGGGCTCGAGACCCTACGAGCAGTACTTC. Protein sequence: CAWSVRVGGSRPYEQYF.

V and J are TRBV4-2 and TRBJ2-3, with 10 bases that match TRBD2. Unmatched junction bases numbered 2, after V lost 0 bases and J lost 2 bases. CDR3 length: 16 amino acids. Germline loops: CDR1 LGHNA, CDR2 YNFKEQ. The CDR3: CASSQDGTSATDTQYF. CDR3 nucleotide sequence: TGTGCCAGCAGCCAAGATGGGACTAGCGCCACAGATACGCAGTATTTT.

CDR3 amino acids: CASSPRQGYNEQFF. CDR3 nucleotide sequence: TGTGCCAGCAGCCCGAGACAGGGCTACAATGAGCAGTTCTTC. J is TRBJ2-1 and V is TRBV9; the match to TRBD1 covers 7 bases. CDR3 size: 14 residues. Germline V CDR1 and CDR2: SGDLS, YYNGEE. The V gene end was trimmed by 4 bases and the J gene end by 3 bases; junction bases not matched to a gene: 4.

This clone was detected once. The chain combines TRBV30 with TRBJ1-1; a weak D match, TRBD1 (5 bases). The CDR3 is made up of 13 amino acids. Per the germline V gene, CDR1 is GTSNPN and CDR2 is SVGIG (reference sequence). With 0 bases removed from V and 6 bases from J, the gap between germline ends came to 11 bases. The CDR3 here is CAWSVSGRAEAFF. The CDR3 bases are TGTGCCTGGAGTGTATCAGGGAGGGCTGAAGCTTTCTTT.

Sample share makes this clone hyperexpanded. This sequence joins TRBV4-1 and TRBJ2-5; 8 bases match TRBD2. The CDR3 is 13 residues long. The germline CDR1 and CDR2 sequences are MGHRA and YSYEKL. Unmatched junction bases numbered 4, after V lost 5 bases and J lost 5 bases. CDR3 sequence: CASSYASGETQYF. CDR3 DNA: TGCGCCAGCAGCTATGCTAGCGGGGAGACCCAGTACTTC.

The chain uses TRBV19 and TRBJ1-5; D may be TRBD1 (5 bases). The germline V gene encodes CDR1 LNHDA and CDR2 SQIVND (reference sequence). Trimming stripped 5 bases from V and 7 bases from J, with 24 bases between. The CDR3 runs to 17 residues. The CDR3 here is CASSENRLDTRSQPQHF. The CDR3 coding sequence is TGTGCCAGTAGTGAAAACCGGTTGGACACTCGAAGCCAGCCCCAGCATTTT.

This clone was seen a single time. J is TRBJ1-2 and V is TRBV18; 8 bases match TRBD1. V shed 10 bases and J 4 bases; nucleotides not matched to a gene: 8. This CDR3 spans 13 amino acids. Germline V gene lookup returns CDR1 KGHSH and CDR2 LQKENI. The CDR3 DNA follows: TGTGCCACCCCCGGGACAGGAGGCTATGGCTACACCTTC. Protein: CATPGTGGYGYTF.

The chain joins TRBV7-9 to TRBJ1-1; TRBD1 might be the D (6 bases). CDR3 length: 13 amino acids. Trimming shortened V by 3 bases and J by 4 bases, and 9 bases separated the two germline ends. Germline V gene data show CDR1 as SEHNR and CDR2 as FQNEAQ (reference sequence). CDR3 in DNA: TGTGCCAGCAGCTTTAAGGACAGCACTGAAGCTTTCTTT. Amino acids: CASSFKDSTEAFF.

The chain has TRBV28 and TRBJ2-1; the match to TRBD1 covers 7 bases. CDR1 is MDHEN and CDR2 is SYDVKM in the germline V gene. V shed 6 bases, J shed 6 bases, and the junction held 8 bases outside the gene matches. CDR3 length equals 14 residues. CDR3 sequence: CASSRGNRGNEQFF. CDR3 sequence (DNA): TGTGCCAGCAGCCGTGGTAACAGGGGCAATGAGCAGTTCTTC.

The rearrangement uses TRBV6-5 and TRBJ2-3; 10 positions match TRBD2. The CDR3 covers 15 residues. Germline CDR1 and CDR2: MNHEY and SVGAGI. V dropped 7 bases and J dropped 6; count of bases not matched to a gene: 10. This CDR3 reads CASKLLAGAKDTQYF. CDR3 coding DNA: TGTGCCAGCAAGCTTCTAGCGGGAGCGAAGGATACGCAGTATTTT.

V usage is TRBV30 and J usage is TRBJ1-5, with D perhaps TRBD1 (5 bases). V lost 2 bases and J 3 bases, leaving 8 bases between the germline ends. The CDR3 loop spans 13 amino acids. Germline V gene data show CDR1 as GTSNPN and CDR2 as SVGIG (reference sequence). The CDR3 DNA reads as TGTGCCTGGAGTAACAGGAACAATCAGCCCCAGCATTTT. Its protein is CAWSNRNNQPQHF.

The chain carries TRBV19 and TRBJ2-5; TRBD1 matches 9 bases. With 3 bases clipped from V and 7 bases from J, the junction kept 12 bases outside the gene matches. The CDR3 has 16 amino acids. Germline CDR1 reads LNHDA; CDR2 reads SQIVND (reference sequence). The CDR3 sequence is CASSMKKTGGYGTQYF. In DNA, the CDR3 is TGTGCCAGTAGTATGAAGAAGACAGGGGGGTACGGGACCCAGTACTTC.

The rearrangement links TRBV10-2 to TRBJ2-2; 13 nucleotides align to TRBD2. CDR1 is WSHSY, CDR2 SAAADI, per germline. V dropped 8 bases and J dropped 4; count of bases not matched to a gene: 7. The CDR3 runs to 16 residues. The CDR3 DNA reads TGCGCCAGCGGACCCGGGACTAGCGGGACCACCGGGGAGCTGTTTTTT. Translating gives CASGPGTSGTTGELFF.

This clone was observed once. The chain links TRBV12-5 to TRBJ2-1; D might be TRBD2 (5 bases). The V gene's germline CDR1 is LGHNT and CDR2 FRNRAP. Trimming took off 6 bases at V and 5 bases at J, with 20 bases between the two ends. This CDR3 comprises 16 residues. CDR3 amino acids: CASGPEGQASHNEQFF. For the CDR3, the DNA is TGTGCTAGTGGCCCTGAGGGCCAGGCATCTCACAATGAGCAGTTCTTC.

V and J are TRBV19 and TRBJ1-5; D unclear. Germline assignment: CDR1 LNHDA and CDR2 SQIVND (reference sequence). V was cut by 0 bases and J by 3 bases, with 12 bases left in between. The CDR3 contains 16 residues. The CDR3, as DNA: TGTGCCAGTAGTATAGAGAGCGGGATCCTCAATCAGCCCCAGCATTTT. Amino acids: CASSIESGILNQPQHF.

J is TRBJ2-7 and V is TRBV15; 7 bases are a match to TRBD2. With V trimmed by 0 bases and J by 12 bases, 5 bases remained unmatched. The germline V gene has CDR1 LNHNV and CDR2 YYDKDF (reference sequence). This CDR3 is 12 amino acids long. The DNA of the CDR3 is TGTGCCACCAGCAGAGAAGCGGGAAGGAGGTACTTC. Protein sequence: CATSREAGRRYF.